This TCR beta chain was found in a study of cytomegalovirus exposure and HLA in healthy donors. This table comes from immunoSEQ multiplex PCR, and its TCRdb copy is limited to in-frame clones, with some not included. The table shows some 70,000 clones, with roughly 96% occurring only once. CDR1 is SGHAT and CDR2 is FQNNGV in the germline V gene. CDR3 length equals 15 residues. V lost 4 bases to trimming and J lost 8 bases; unmatched junction nucleotides: 12. Sequenced: PBMCs. The rearrangement uses TRBV11-2 and TRBJ1-2, with 8 bases lining up with TRBD1. The source is a man aged 18 to 30 in good health and CMV-seronegative. CDR3 DNA sequence: TGTGCCAGCAGCTCCCCGAGCAGGGGGCTAGGAGGCTACACCTTC. Translating it yields CASSSPSRGLGGYTF.